A selection of T cell receptor beta chains follows, all from one sample in a study of blood T cell repertoires in COVID-19. The data were produced by immunoSEQ multiplex PCR, yet TCRdb's version contains in-frame clones alone and is incomplete. The profile shows roughly 150,000 clones, 70% to 90% of them singletons. The sequencing sample was made of peripheral blood. The receptor source for this set is a human donor in a cohort sampled during active COVID-19. The CDR3 runs from the conserved cysteine through the conserved F or W. Fields, in order: D gene, V gene, J gene, clone size, CDR3 DNA, CDR3 protein. D genes are given only for firm matches. Clone size is given for some rows only: seen once, a few or many times, or a class if the clone is expanded.

>TRBD1|TRBV28|TRBJ2-7|.
TGTGCCATCCTTACAGGGGGCAGCTCCTACGAGCAGTACTTC
CAILTGGSSYEQYF
>.|TRBV6-5|TRBJ2-1|.
TGTGCCAGCAGTTTGGGTTTTAGCGGCGCCGACAATGAGCAGTTCTTC
CASSLGFSGADNEQFF
>TRBD2|TRBV28|TRBJ2-7|.
TGTGCCAGCAGGTCTAGCGGGGGGTTAATCTACGAGCAGTACTTC
CASRSSGGLIYEQYF
>TRBD1|TRBV6-5|TRBJ2-7|once
TGTGCCAGCACGGACAGGGCTTACGAGCAGTACTTC
CASTDRAYEQYF
>TRBD2|TRBV15|TRBJ2-7|.
TGTGCCACCAGCAGTCCCACTAGCGGCTCCTACGAGCAGTACTTC
CATSSPTSGSYEQYF
>.|TRBV28|TRBJ1-1|.
TGTGCCAGCAACCCACAGGGAGGGTACACTGAAGCTTTCTTT
CASNPQGGYTEAFF
>.|TRBV6-5|TRBJ1-2|.
TGTGCCATCCCTTGGGACATCAACTATGGCTACACCTTC
CAIPWDINYGYTF
>TRBD2|TRBV6-4|TRBJ2-3|.
TGTGCCAGCAGTGCAACTAGCGGGGGGGATACGCAGTATTTT
CASSATSGGDTQYF
>TRBD1|TRBV7-9|TRBJ2-7|.
TGTGCCAGTTCGCTCGGTGGGGACAGGTCCTACGAGCAGTACTTC
CASSLGGDRSYEQYF
>.|TRBV28|TRBJ2-2|.
TGTGCCAGCAGCCCTATTGACACCGGGGAGCTGTTTTTT
CASSPIDTGELFF
>TRBD1|TRBV2|TRBJ1-1|.
TGTGCCAGCAGTGCACAGGGGTTCAGTGCTTTCTTT
CASSAQGFSAFF
>.|TRBV12-3/TRBV12-4|TRBJ2-2|.
TGTGCCAGCAAGGGGTTCACCGGGGAGCTGTTTTTT
CASKGFTGELFF
>TRBD2|TRBV7-3|TRBJ2-1|.
TGTGCCAGCAGCCCCTCCCACTATAGCGGGCGCTCCTACAATGAGCAGTTCTTC
CASSPSHYSGRSYNEQFF
>TRBD2|TRBV4-1|TRBJ2-2|few
TGCGCCAGCAGCCAGGCCCCGGGGGGCACCGGGGAGCTGTTTTTT
CASSQAPGGTGELFF
>TRBD2|TRBV18|TRBJ2-2|.
TGTGCCAGCTCACCTGGACTAGAAAACACCGGGGAGCTGTTTTTT
CASSPGLENTGELFF
>.|TRBV28|TRBJ1-5|.
TGTGCCAGCTTACAGATTAGGTCCCCTAATCAGCCCCAGCATTTT
CASLQIRSPNQPQHF
>.|TRBV6-5|TRBJ1-2|.
TGTGCCAGCAGTTACACGGGGGGGGTGGACTATGGCTACACCTTC
CASSYTGGVDYGYTF
>TRBD1|TRBV30|TRBJ2-5|.
TGTGCCTGGAACCCGGGACAGGTTGGGGAGACCCAGTACTTC
CAWNPGQVGETQYF
>.|TRBV5-1|TRBJ2-5|.
TGCGCCAGCAGCTTTATGGACAAGTACCAAGAGACCCAGTACTTC
CASSFMDKYQETQYF
>TRBD2|TRBV7-9|TRBJ2-1|.
TGTGCCAGCAGCTTCCTAGCGGGTGCCTACAATGAGCAGTTCTTC
CASSFLAGAYNEQFF
>.|TRBV28|TRBJ2-7|.
TGTGCCAGCAGTCCCCCGGCAGGGGAGCCCTACGAGCAGTACTTC
CASSPPAGEPYEQYF
>.|TRBV4-1|TRBJ2-3|.
TGCGCCAGCAGCCCCCCTTCTGTGGCGGATCGCACAGATACGCAGTATTTT
CASSPPSVADRTDTQYF
>.|TRBV10-1|TRBJ2-1|.
TGCGCCAGCAGTGAGTCGCAGGGGCAGAATGAGCAGTTCTTC
CASSESQGQNEQFF
>.|TRBV11-2|TRBJ1-1|.
TGTGCCAGCAGCTCCCGGGTGAACACTGAAGCTTTCTTT
CASSSRVNTEAFF
>TRBD1|TRBV6-1|TRBJ1-2|.
TGTGCCAGCAGTGAAGGGGGCGGGACAGGGTATGGCTACACCTTC
CASSEGGGTGYGYTF
>.|TRBV30|TRBJ1-2|.
TGTGTCTGGGACGATAAGACAGACCTTCGGTATGGCTACACCTTC
CVWDDKTDLRYGYTF
>TRBD2|TRBV27|TRBJ2-3|.
TGTGCCAGCAGCCTTGGGACTAGCGGGGCCGGAGATACGCAGTATTTT
CASSLGTSGAGDTQYF
>TRBD1|TRBV16|TRBJ1-2|.
TGTGCCAGCAGCCCTCAGGGGGGAAACTATGGCTACACCTTC
CASSPQGGNYGYTF
>TRBD1|TRBV3-1/TRBV3-2|TRBJ2-6|once
TGTGCCAGCAGCCATCACATGACAGGGTCAGGGGCCAACGTCCTGACTTTC
CASSHHMTGSGANVLTF
>.|TRBV11-3|TRBJ2-1|.
TGTGCCAGCACCGGGTCGGGCAATGAGCAGTTCTTC
CASTGSGNEQFF
>TRBD2|TRBV6-1|TRBJ2-7|.
TGTGCCAGCAGTGAGCCCAAAGCGGGAGTATACGAGCAGTACTTC
CASSEPKAGVYEQYF
>.|TRBV6-1|TRBJ2-7|.
TGTGCCAGCAGTGAAGTCGGGGGAGGCTACGAGCAGTACTTC
CASSEVGGGYEQYF
>TRBD1|TRBV24-1|TRBJ2-5|once
TGTGCCACCAGTGAAGGACAGGGACGCCTGGAGACCCAGTACTTC
CATSEGQGRLETQYF
>.|TRBV5-1|TRBJ1-6|.
TGCGCCAGCAGCTTGGCCGAGGGGGTTAATTCACCCCTCCACTTT
CASSLAEGVNSPLHF
>.|TRBV5-1|TRBJ2-2|.
TGCGCCAGCTGCCGCGGCGGTCAGGGCACCGGGGAGCTGTTTTTT
CASCRGGQGTGELFF
>TRBD2|TRBV28|TRBJ2-1|.
TGTGCCAGCAGACCTACTAGCGGGAGACCGGGGTCCAATGAGCAGTTCTTC
CASRPTSGRPGSNEQFF
>TRBD2|TRBV28|TRBJ2-7|once
TGTGCCAGCAGCGGCGGGAGGCCCCACTACGAGCAGTACTTC
CASSGGRPHYEQYF
>TRBD1|TRBV7-2|TRBJ1-2|.
TGTGCCAGGGCTGGGGGACAGTCATATAACTATGGCTACACCTTC
CARAGGQSYNYGYTF
>TRBD2|TRBV4-2|TRBJ2-1|.
TGTGCCAGCAGCCAACAGAGAGCGGGAGGGCTCTACAATGAGCAGTTCTTC
CASSQQRAGGLYNEQFF
>.|TRBV20-1|TRBJ2-2|.
TGCAGTGCTAGTACCACCGTCGGGCTGTTTTTT
CSASTTVGLFF
>TRBD2|TRBV6-2/TRBV6-3|TRBJ2-7|.
TGTGCCAGCAGTTACTCGTTTCTGGAAGCGGGGGAGTTCGAGCAGTACTTC
CASSYSFLEAGEFEQYF
>.|TRBV29-1|TRBJ2-1|.
TGCAGCGTCACTAGTGGCTATGAGCAGTTCTTC
CSVTSGYEQFF
>.|TRBV4-1|TRBJ2-3|.
TGCGCCAGCAGCCAAGTGACTCTGGAAGGCACAGATACGCAGTATTTT
CASSQVTLEGTDTQYF
>TRBD1|TRBV7-9|TRBJ2-2|many
TGTGCCAGCAGCTCGGACAGGGATGGTATCGGGGAGCTGTTTTTT
CASSSDRDGIGELFF
>TRBD2|TRBV6-5|TRBJ2-7|.
TGTGCCAGCAGTTACGGGACTAGCGGGGGCACCTACGAGCAGTACTTC
CASSYGTSGGTYEQYF
>TRBD1|TRBV5-1|TRBJ1-1|.
TGCGCCAGCAGCCTACAATACAGGGGAGGCATGAACACTGAAGCTTTCTTT
CASSLQYRGGMNTEAFF
>TRBD1|TRBV6-5|TRBJ1-1|.
TGTGCCAGCAGTTACTCGTCAGGGGGTTACACTGAAGCTTTCTTT
CASSYSSGGYTEAFF
>TRBD1|TRBV28|TRBJ1-2|.
TGTGCCAGCAGTGTGGGACAGGGCACAGGGGGCTACACCTTC
CASSVGQGTGGYTF
>.|TRBV12-2|TRBJ1-4|.
TGTGCAAGTCGCGACGCGACAGGAAAGGAAAAACTGTTTTTT
CASRDATGKEKLFF
>TRBD2|TRBV6-5|TRBJ2-7|.
TGTGCCAGCAGTTATCGGCGGGAGGCCCTCTACGAGCAGTACTTC
CASSYRREALYEQYF
>.|TRBV7-3|TRBJ2-3|.
TGTGCCAGCAGCCGCGCGGCGGCAGATACGCAGTATTTT
CASSRAAADTQYF
>.|TRBV19|TRBJ1-4|.
TGTGCCAGTAGTATAGGGGCACGGCATAATGAAAAACTGTTTTTT
CASSIGARHNEKLFF
>.|TRBV3-1/TRBV3-2|TRBJ2-1|.
TGTGCCAGCAGCCAAGTGGTGGGGCGAAGGAACAATGAGCAGTTCTTC
CASSQVVGRRNNEQFF
>.|TRBV2|TRBJ1-1|.
TGTGCCAGCACGCGGGATATGAACACTGAAGCTTTCTTT
CASTRDMNTEAFF
>TRBD2|TRBV28|TRBJ2-1|.
TGTGCCAGCAACAACCTAGCGGGAGGGCCTAATGAGCAGTTCTTC
CASNNLAGGPNEQFF
>.|TRBV15|TRBJ1-4|.
TGTGCCACCAGCAGAGATCGGGGGAGTGAAAAACTGTTTTTT
CATSRDRGSEKLFF
>TRBD2|TRBV5-6|TRBJ2-5|once
TGTGCCAGCAGCTTGAGGGGACTAGCTCCACAAGAGACCCAGTACTTC
CASSLRGLAPQETQYF
>TRBD1|TRBV3-1/TRBV3-2|TRBJ2-6|.
TGTGCCAGCAGCCTCCTAAAACCCGGGACAGGGGCTGGGGCCAACGTCCTGACTTTC
CASSLLKPGTGAGANVLTF
>TRBD2|TRBV3-1/TRBV3-2|TRBJ2-2|.
TGTGCCAGCAGCCCCCTGGCGGGGGGGACCGGGGAGCTGTTTTTT
CASSPLAGGTGELFF
>.|TRBV6-8|TRBJ1-5|.
TGTGCCAGGATTATAATCGGACATTTCTATCAGCCCCAGCATTTT
CARIIIGHFYQPQHF